The 9 T cell receptor beta chains below all came from one sample that was sequenced in a study of memory CD4+ T cells and cytomegalovirus serostatus. Data came from immunoSEQ multiplex PCR; TCRdb stores just in-frame clones and leaves some out. The sample consists of some 57,000 clones, around 79% of them appearing once. The sort gate was single viable CD3+CD4+CD8-CD45RO+ cells for memory CD4+ T cells. What was sequenced was memory CD4+ T cells from blood. Receptors were obtained from an adult in good health and CMV-seronegative.

This clone occurred a few times. The CDR3 bases are TGCGCCAGCACCCCGCGGGGGCAGGGGGGAAATGAGCAGTTCTTC. Amino acid sequence: CASTPRGQGGNEQFF. This chain joins TRBV5-1 and TRBJ2-1, with D perhaps given as TRBD1 or TRBD2 (7 bases each). Germline CDR1 SGHRS, CDR2 YFSETQ. V was cut by 6 bases and J by 7 bases, with 20 bases left in between. The CDR3 extends over 15 amino acids.

The J gene is TRBJ2-4, the V gene TRBV5-5; D not resolved. CDR1 and CDR2 (germline): SGHKS, YYEKEE (reference sequence). V lost 3 bases and J 6 bases, leaving 10 bases between the germline ends. The CDR3 is 13 amino acids. In DNA form, the CDR3 reads TGTGCCAGCAGCTCCCGCCAGGCAAACATTCAGTACTTC. This encodes CASSSRQANIQYF. Variable domain in full (rest from reference TRBV5-5 and TRBJ2-4): DAGVTQSPTHLIKTRGQQVTLRCSPISGHKSVSWYQQVLGQGPQFIFQYYEKEERGRGNFPDRFSARQFPNYSSELNVNALLLGDSALYLCASSSRQANIQYFGAGTRLSVL.

The chain combines TRBV6-1 with TRBJ2-3, with D perhaps matching TRBD1 or TRBD2 (5 bases each). Germline V lookup: CDR1 MNHNS, CDR2 SASEGT. The germline V and J ends were trimmed by 0 bases and 9 bases, with 22 bases remaining between them. This CDR3 has 17 amino acids. For the CDR3, the DNA is TGTGCCAGCAGTGAAGCGACAGAGGGCAGGAGTCGTGCGACGCAGTATTTT. Encoded protein: CASSEATEGRSRATQYF.

This clone was detected only once. J is TRBJ2-3 and V is TRBV6-5; D not certain. V dropped 2 bases and J dropped 7 bases, with 13 bases sitting between them. The V gene's germline CDR1 is MNHEY and CDR2 SVGAGI. The CDR3 contains 14 residues. The CDR3 coding sequence is TGTGCCAGCAGTTACGCCGGGTCTGGGAATACGCAGTATTTT. It encodes CASSYAGSGNTQYF.

As to this clone: One end of the junction does not line up with germline, which may come from a read error. The gene calls are TRBV27 and TRBJ2-1, with D perhaps TRBD1 (5 bases). The CDR3 is 16 residues long. Germline assignment: CDR1 MNHEY and CDR2 SMNVEV (reference sequence). CDR3 sequence: CTSQGRGSLTYNEQFF. CDR3 DNA sequence: TGTACCAGCCAAGGAAGGGGCTCCCTAACTTACAATGAGCAGTTCTTC.

This sequence joins TRBV27 and TRBJ1-1; possibly TRBD1 for D (6 bases). Germline V gives CDR1 MNHEY, CDR2 SMNVEV (reference sequence). There are 13 residues in the CDR3. Deletions cut 2 bases from V and 6 bases from J, with 10 bases between. CDR3 nucleotide sequence: TGTGCCAGCAGTTTAGCTGGGGGCGCTGAAGCTTTCTTT. Its translation: CASSLAGGAEAFF.

This chain uses TRBV27 with TRBJ1-2, with a tentative D call TRBD1 (5 bases). CDR3 size: 13 residues. The germline V gene has CDR1 MNHEY and CDR2 SMNVEV (reference sequence). Trimming took 6 bases from V and 8 from J, leaving 16 bases between them. Here the CDR3 DNA reads TGTGCCAGCAGCTTAAGGGCCGGGGGGGGCTACACCTTC. Amino acids: CASSLRAGGGYTF.

The chain couples TRBV5-6 to TRBJ2-7; 12 bases agree with TRBD2. The CDR3 has 14 amino acids. Germline trimming cut 5 bases from V and 4 bases from J; bases unmatched to any gene: 4. Looked up from germline, CDR1 is SGHDT and CDR2 is YYEEEE. CDR3 DNA sequence: TGTGCCAGCAGGACTAGCGGGAGTTTTTACGAGCAGTACTTC. It is translated as CASRTSGSFYEQYF. Full variable domain (remainder filled in from reference TRBV5-6 and TRBJ2-7): DAGVTQSPTHLIKTRGQQVTLRCSPKSGHDTVSWYQQALGQGPQFIFQYYEEEERQRGNFPDRFSGHQFPNYSSELNVNALLLGDSALYLCASRTSGSFYEQYFGPGTRLTVT.

This chain uses TRBV28 with TRBJ1-3; D remains ambiguous. This CDR3 is 17 amino acids long. Germline CDR1 MDHEN, CDR2 SYDVKM. Trimming left V 2 bases short and J 3 bases short, with 17 bases between. CDR3 in DNA: TGTGCCAGCAGTTTAGTTCCGGGAGTCTTGGGTGGAAACACCATATATTTT. It codes for CASSLVPGVLGGNTIYF.